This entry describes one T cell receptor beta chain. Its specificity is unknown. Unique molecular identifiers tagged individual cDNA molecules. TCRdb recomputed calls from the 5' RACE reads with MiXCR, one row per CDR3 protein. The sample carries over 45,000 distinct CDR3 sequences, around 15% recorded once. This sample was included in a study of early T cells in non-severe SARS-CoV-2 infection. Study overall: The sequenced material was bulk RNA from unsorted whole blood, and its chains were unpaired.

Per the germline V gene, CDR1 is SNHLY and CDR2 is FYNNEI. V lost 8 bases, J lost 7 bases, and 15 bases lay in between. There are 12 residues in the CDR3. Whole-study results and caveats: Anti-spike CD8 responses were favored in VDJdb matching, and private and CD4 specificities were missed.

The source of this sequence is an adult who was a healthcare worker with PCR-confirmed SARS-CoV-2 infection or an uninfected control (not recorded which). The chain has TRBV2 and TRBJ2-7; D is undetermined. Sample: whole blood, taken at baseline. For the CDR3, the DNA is TGTGCCAGCTCGCGATACCAGGAGGAGCAGTACTTC. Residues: CASSRYQEEQYF.